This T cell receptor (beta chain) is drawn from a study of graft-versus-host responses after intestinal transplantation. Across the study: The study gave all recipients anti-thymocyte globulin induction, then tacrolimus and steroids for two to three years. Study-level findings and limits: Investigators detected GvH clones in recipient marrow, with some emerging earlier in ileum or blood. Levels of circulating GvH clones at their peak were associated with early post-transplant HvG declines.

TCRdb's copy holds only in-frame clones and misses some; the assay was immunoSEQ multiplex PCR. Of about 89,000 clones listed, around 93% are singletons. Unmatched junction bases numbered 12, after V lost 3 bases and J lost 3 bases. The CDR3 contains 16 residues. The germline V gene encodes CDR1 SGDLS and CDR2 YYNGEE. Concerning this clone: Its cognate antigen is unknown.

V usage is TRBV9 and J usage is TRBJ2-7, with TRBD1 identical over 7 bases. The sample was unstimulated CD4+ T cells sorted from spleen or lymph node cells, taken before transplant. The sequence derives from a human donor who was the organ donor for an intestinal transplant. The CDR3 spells CASSEYGTAQLYEQYF. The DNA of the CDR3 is TGTGCCAGCAGCGAATATGGGACAGCACAACTCTACGAGCAGTACTTC.